A selection of T cell receptor beta chains follows, all from one sample in a study of PD-1 blockade in classical Hodgkin lymphoma. Libraries were prepared by immunoSEQ multiplex PCR; TCRdb keeps only in-frame clonotypes and omits some of them. The sample includes about 16,000 clones, 70% to 90% of them seen just once. Sequencing was performed on CD4+ T cells from blood, taken at baseline. All receptors come from a human donor with classical Hodgkin lymphoma. CDR3s include the opening cysteine and the closing phenylalanine or tryptophan.

CASSLSGSMNTEAFF,TRBV11-2
CASSLRDRGSGYTF,TRBV13
CASNIGGSYGYTF,TRBV5-4
CATSRVSQGAKNIQYF,TRBV15
CASSLQGARDTQYF,TRBV5-6
CASSPAGFEQYF,TRBV18
CASSSGTSLYNEQFF,TRBV7-2
CASSSGQGRGYTEAFF,TRBV5-1
CASSDVGRSGQPQHF,TRBV2
CAISDSSGTTDTQYF,TRBV10-3
CASTTGASGSTDTQYF,TRBV2
CASRPPGGGNYGYTF,TRBV6-6
CASSFFDQGEQFF,TRBV7-9
CASSVKGYATNEKLFF,TRBV19
CASGLGSSRGTGNEQFF,TRBV12-5